This T cell receptor beta chain comes out of a study of cytomegalovirus exposure and HLA in healthy donors. General study results and limits: The listing of 150 or so TCR beta chains classed them as cytomegalovirus-associated. Cytomegalovirus status, reportedly, was diagnosed with high specificity and sensitivity by the classifier.

For this clone: What it binds is not known.

The V gene's germline CDR1 is SQVTM and CDR2 ANQGSEA. This CDR3 contains 11 residues. V was clipped by 7 bases and J by 5 bases; unmatched bases: 3. Repertoires were generated with immunoSEQ multiplex PCR, while TCRdb's copy carries only in-frame clones and drops some. The table lists more than 200,000 clones, 90% of them singletons. The sequencing input was PBMCs. This chain joins TRBV29-1 and TRBJ2-3; 7 nucleotides line up with TRBD1. The clonotype was recovered from a woman in her twenties or thirties in good health and CMV-seronegative. CDR3 DNA sequence: TGCAGCGCGCGACAGGGAGATACGCAGTATTTT. This sequence encodes CSARQGDTQYF.